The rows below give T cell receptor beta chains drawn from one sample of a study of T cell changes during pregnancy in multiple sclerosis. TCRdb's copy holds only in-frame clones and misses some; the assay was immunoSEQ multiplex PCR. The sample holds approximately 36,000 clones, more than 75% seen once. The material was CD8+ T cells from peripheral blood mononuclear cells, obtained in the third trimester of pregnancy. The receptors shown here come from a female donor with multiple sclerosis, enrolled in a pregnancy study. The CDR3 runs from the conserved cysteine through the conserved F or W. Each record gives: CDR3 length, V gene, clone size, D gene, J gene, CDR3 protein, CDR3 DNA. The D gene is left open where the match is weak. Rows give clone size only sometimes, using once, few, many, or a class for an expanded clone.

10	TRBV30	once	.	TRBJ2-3	CAWSLRTQYF	TGTGCCTGGAGCCTGAGGACGCAGTATTTT
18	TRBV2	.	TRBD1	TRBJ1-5	CASSGDRGRGYSNQPQHF	TGTGCCAGCAGTGGGGACAGGGGGCGCGGGTATAGCAATCAGCCCCAGCATTTT
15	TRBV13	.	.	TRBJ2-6	CASSAYGSGANVLTF	TGTGCCAGCAGCGCCTACGGCTCTGGGGCCAACGTCCTGACTTTC
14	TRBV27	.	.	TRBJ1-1	CASSLLGAYTEAFF	TGTGCCAGCAGCTTGCTGGGGGCTTACACTGAAGCTTTCTTT
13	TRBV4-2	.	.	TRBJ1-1	CASSPTGNTEAFF	TGTGCCAGCAGCCCAACAGGCAACACTGAAGCTTTCTTT
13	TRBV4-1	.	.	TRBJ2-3	CASSRLSTDTQYF	TGCGCCAGCAGTCGACTGAGCACAGATACGCAGTATTTT
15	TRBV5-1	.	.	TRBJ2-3	CASSLAPSRYDTQYF	TGCGCCAGCAGCTTGGCCCCTAGCAGGTATGATACGCAGTATTTT
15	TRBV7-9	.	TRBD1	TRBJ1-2	CASSFAQGAVHGYTF	TGTGCCAGCAGCTTTGCTCAGGGGGCAGTGCATGGCTACACCTTC
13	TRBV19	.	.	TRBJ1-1	CASSWGRRTEAFF	TGTGCCAGTAGTTGGGGGAGGAGGACTGAAGCTTTCTTT
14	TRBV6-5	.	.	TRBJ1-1	CASKPQGGYTEAFF	TGTGCCAGCAAGCCTCAGGGAGGATACACTGAAGCTTTCTTT
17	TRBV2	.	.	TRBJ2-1	CASRWDGGTGVSNEQFF	TGTGCCAGCAGGTGGGATGGCGGGACTGGGGTGAGTAATGAGCAGTTCTTC
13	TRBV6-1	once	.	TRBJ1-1	CASRDTVNTEAFF	TGTGCCAGCAGAGATACAGTGAACACTGAAGCTTTCTTT